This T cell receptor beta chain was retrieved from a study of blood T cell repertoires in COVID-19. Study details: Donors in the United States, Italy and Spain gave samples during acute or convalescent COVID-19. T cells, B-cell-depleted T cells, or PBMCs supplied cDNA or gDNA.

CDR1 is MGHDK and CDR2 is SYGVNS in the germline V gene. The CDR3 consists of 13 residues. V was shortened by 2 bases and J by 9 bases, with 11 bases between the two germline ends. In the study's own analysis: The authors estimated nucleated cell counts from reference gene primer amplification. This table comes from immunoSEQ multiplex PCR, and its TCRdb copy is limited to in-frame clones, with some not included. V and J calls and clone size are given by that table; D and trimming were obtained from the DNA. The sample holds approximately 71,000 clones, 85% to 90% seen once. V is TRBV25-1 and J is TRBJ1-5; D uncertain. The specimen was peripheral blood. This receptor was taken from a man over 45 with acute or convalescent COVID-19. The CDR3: CASSEHRKRPQHF. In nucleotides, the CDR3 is TGTGCCAGCAGTGAACACCGAAAGCGGCCCCAGCATTTT.